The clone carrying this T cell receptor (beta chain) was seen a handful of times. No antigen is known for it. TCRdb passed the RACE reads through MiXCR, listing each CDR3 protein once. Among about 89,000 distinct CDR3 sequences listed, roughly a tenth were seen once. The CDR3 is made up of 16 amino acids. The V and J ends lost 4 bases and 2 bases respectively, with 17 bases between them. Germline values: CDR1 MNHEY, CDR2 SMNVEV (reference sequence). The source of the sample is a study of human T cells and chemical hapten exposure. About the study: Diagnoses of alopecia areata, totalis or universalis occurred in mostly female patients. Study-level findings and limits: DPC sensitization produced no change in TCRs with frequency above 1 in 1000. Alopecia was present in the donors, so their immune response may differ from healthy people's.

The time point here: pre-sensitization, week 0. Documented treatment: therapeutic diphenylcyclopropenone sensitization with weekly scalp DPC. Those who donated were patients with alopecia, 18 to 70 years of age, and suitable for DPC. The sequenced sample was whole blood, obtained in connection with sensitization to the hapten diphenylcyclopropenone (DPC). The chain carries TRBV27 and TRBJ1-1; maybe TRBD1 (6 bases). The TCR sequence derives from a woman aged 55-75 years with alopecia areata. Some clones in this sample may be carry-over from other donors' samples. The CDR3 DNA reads TGTGCCAGCAGTTCCAGGAGACAGGCTGGAAACACTGAAGCTTTCTTT. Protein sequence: CASSSRRQAGNTEAFF.